The T cell receptor (beta chain) under discussion was sequenced for a study of blood T cell repertoires in COVID-19. Background on the study: The cDNA or gDNA used as material had been derived from T cells, B-cell-depleted T cells, or PBMCs.

The ends lost 5 bases at V and 0 bases at J; junction bases unmatched: 9. The CDR3 loop spans 17 amino acids. Germline CDR1 SGHTS, CDR2 YDEGEE. Assay used: immunoSEQ multiplex PCR; TCRdb lists only in-frame clones, some missing. Seen here are about 150,000 clones, roughly 85% observed once, and the top ten hold less than 3.5%. The source is a man between 65 and 79 years old with acute or convalescent COVID-19. Sample: peripheral blood. The chain has TRBV5-8 and TRBJ2-2, with 8 bases that match TRBD1. The CDR3 DNA reads as TGTGCCAGCAGGATAAACAGGGGGGCGGCGAACACCGGGGAGCTGTTTTTT. Protein sequence: CASRINRGAANTGELFF.